These T cell receptor beta chains were read from a single sample in a study of control samples from healthy donors and cancer patients. The table came from immunoSEQ multiplex PCR; TCRdb's copy has only in-frame clones and leaves some out. The sample lists about 99,000 clones; about 89% were seen once. The material sequenced was PBMCs. These receptors were taken from a man aged 60 to 69 with lung cancer. The CDR3 runs from the conserved cysteine through the conserved F or W. The order of the fields is clone size, V gene, D gene, J gene, CDR3 protein, CDR3 DNA. A D gene is named only where the DNA matches it firmly. Some rows have no size entry. The others give once, few or many, or a class for an expanded clone.

-	TRBV7-2	TRBD1	TRBJ2-1	CASSTRDRYNEQFF	TGTGCCAGCAGCACCCGGGACAGGTACAATGAGCAGTTCTTC
-	TRBV7-9	-	TRBJ2-4	CASSPKSLGDIGDIQYF	TGTGCCAGCAGCCCAAAGTCCTTAGGCGATATTGGAGACATTCAGTACTTC
-	TRBV12-3/TRBV12-4	-	TRBJ2-5	CASSFSAIEDQYF	TGTGCCAGCAGTTTTTCGGCCATTGAGGACCAGTACTTC
-	TRBV24-1	-	TRBJ1-4	CATSDNGLEKLFF	TGTGCCACCAGTGATAATGGGCTCGAAAAACTGTTTTTT
-	TRBV7-2	-	TRBJ1-2	CASSLAGLAYGYTF	TGTGCCAGCAGCTTAGCAGGGCTCGCCTATGGCTACACCTTC
once	TRBV13	TRBD2	TRBJ2-3	CASRTSGGLGDTQYF	TGTGCCAGCAGGACTAGCGGGGGGTTGGGAGATACGCAGTATTTT
-	TRBV12-3/TRBV12-4	-	TRBJ2-1	CASKRDRYNEQFF	TGTGCCAGCAAGCGGGACAGGTACAATGAGCAGTTCTTC
-	TRBV9	-	TRBJ1-1	CASSVWFSGQNTEAFF	TGTGCCAGCAGCGTATGGTTTTCGGGACAGAACACTGAAGCTTTCTTT
-	TRBV5-1	TRBD1	TRBJ1-5	CASRETGGINQPQHF	TGCGCCAGCAGAGAGACAGGGGGGATCAATCAGCCCCAGCATTTT
once	TRBV14	-	TRBJ1-6	CASSPLGSPLHF	TGTGCCAGCAGCCCTCTTGGTTCACCCCTCCACTTT
-	TRBV9	TRBD2	TRBJ2-1	CASSFRLALYNEQFF	TGTGCCAGCAGCTTCCGACTAGCCCTCTACAATGAGCAGTTCTTC
-	TRBV6-4	TRBD2	TRBJ2-3	CASSDVAGGGTDTQYF	TGTGCCAGCAGTGACGTAGCGGGGGGAGGCACAGATACGCAGTATTTT
-	TRBV12-3/TRBV12-4	-	TRBJ2-6	CAGGRANVLTF	TGTGCCGGGGGTCGGGCCAACGTCCTGACTTTC
-	TRBV9	-	TRBJ2-3	CASSVGGPAAYTDTQYF	TGTGCCAGCAGCGTAGGTGGCCCCGCCGCTTACACAGATACGCAGTATTTT
-	TRBV9	-	TRBJ1-1	CASSPGGPNTEAFF	TGTGCCAGCAGCCCCGGAGGGCCGAACACTGAAGCTTTCTTT
once	TRBV5-1	TRBD1	TRBJ2-5	CASSRTGFETQYF	TGCGCCAGCAGCCGGACAGGGTTCGAGACCCAGTACTTC